What follows are 21 T cell receptor beta chains derived from one specimen sequenced in a study of shared clonotypes between healthy human individuals. The assay was immunoSEQ multiplex PCR, and TCRdb's table has in-frame clones only and misses some. Altogether 450,000 to 650,000 clones are present, about 80% being singletons, with the ten largest covering around 11%. Input material: PBMCs. These receptors were collected from a woman aged 40 to 50 in good health. Some clones in this sample may be carry-over from other donors' samples.

The chain employs TRBV18 and TRBJ2-2, with 9 bases that match TRBD1. Germline V gene lookup returns CDR1 KGHSH and CDR2 LQKENI. The CDR3 is made up of 16 amino acids. Trimming removed 3 bases from V and 5 bases from J; junction bases left unmatched: 7. The CDR3 spells CASSPAGTGRTGELFF. CDR3 DNA: TGTGCCAGCTCACCGGCCGGGACAGGGCGAACCGGGGAGCTGTTTTTT.

The gene calls are TRBV29-1 and TRBJ2-3; no clear D. CDR3 length: 13 amino acids. Germline lookup yields CDR1 SQVTM and CDR2 ANQGSEA. V gave up 2 bases and J gave up 1 base, with 7 bases separating them. The CDR3: CSVETGGTDTQYF. CDR3 sequence (DNA): TGCAGCGTTGAAACTGGGGGCACAGATACGCAGTATTTT.

This clone was counted only a few times. V is TRBV9 and J is TRBJ2-2; no clear D gene. The V gene lost 0 bases and the J gene lost 4 bases, with 7 bases spanning the gap. Germline loops: CDR1 SGDLS, CDR2 YYNGEE. There are 14 residues in the CDR3. In DNA form, the CDR3 reads TGTGCCAGCAGCGTAGGAGACTTCACCGGGGAGCTGTTTTTT. Translating gives CASSVGDFTGELFF.

V gene TRBV10-2 combines with J gene TRBJ2-1, with TRBD2 matching over 7 bases. V was clipped by 8 bases and J by 7 bases; unmatched bases: 8. Germline values: CDR1 WSHSY, CDR2 SAAADI. The CDR3 extends over 13 amino acids. CDR3 amino acids: CASDAGTINEQFF. The CDR3 nucleotides read TGCGCCAGCGATGCCGGGACTATTAATGAGCAGTTCTTC.

The chain has TRBV4-1 and TRBJ2-7; 9 bases agree with TRBD1. Trimming at V came to 5 bases and at J to 4 bases, leaving 12 bases not matched to a gene. The CDR3 length is 16 residues. Germline V gives CDR1 MGHRA, CDR2 YSYEKL. The CDR3 loop is CASSSDRDRARYEQYF. In DNA form, the CDR3 reads TGCGCCAGCAGCTCAGACCGGGACAGGGCTAGGTACGAGCAGTACTTC.

This clone was seen a single time. This chain connects TRBV10-3 to TRBJ2-2; 10 nucleotides match TRBD2. V dropped 2 bases and J dropped 2; count of bases not matched to a gene: 5. From germline, CDR1 is ENHRY and CDR2 SYGVKD. The CDR3 has 17 residues. For the CDR3, the DNA is TGTGCCATCAGTGAGACCGTAGCGGGAGGAAACACCGGGGAGCTGTTTTTT. It is translated as CAISETVAGGNTGELFF.

The chain uses TRBV30 and TRBJ2-2; no clear D. The V end lost 5 bases, the J end lost 4 bases, and 14 bases lay between the germline ends. CDR3 length equals 14 residues. Germline values: CDR1 GTSNPN, CDR2 SVGIG (reference sequence). CDR3: CAWSRLAFTGELFF. The CDR3 DNA reads TGTGCCTGGTCCCGTCTGGCGTTCACCGGGGAGCTGTTTTTT. The complete variable domain, with remaining parts taken from reference TRBV30 and TRBJ2-2, reads SQTIHQWPATLVQPVGSPLSLECTVEGTSNPNLYWYRQAAGRGLQLLFYSVGIGQISSEVPQNLSASRPQDRQFILSSKKLLLSDSGFYLCAWSRLAFTGELFFGEGSRLTVL.

The chain has TRBV6-1 and TRBJ2-7; 9 bases are a match to TRBD2. The CDR3 is made up of 13 amino acids. Germline V gene sequence: CDR1 MNHNS, CDR2 SASEGT. The trim removed 4 bases at V and 2 bases at J, leaving 0 bases unmatched. The CDR3 nucleotides read TGTGCCAGCAGTGCTAGCGGGACCTACGAGCAGTACTTC. Translating gives CASSASGTYEQYF.

CDR3 in DNA: TGTGCCTCCCGCCCTAGCGGGAGAATCGATGAGCAGTTCTTC. It is translated as CASRPSGRIDEQFF. This chain links TRBV6-1 with TRBJ2-1; TRBD2 matches 10 bases. The CDR3 covers 14 residues. J was trimmed by 8 bases and V by 11 bases; bases with no gene match: 12. The V gene's germline CDR1 is MNHNS and CDR2 SASEGT.

As to this clone: This likely traces to a read error, being one base from a far larger clone. This chain connects TRBV25-1 to TRBJ1-4, with 7 bases that match TRBD1. The length of the CDR3 is 15 residues. Unmatched junction bases numbered 3, after V lost 0 bases and J lost 5 bases. Germline V gene lookup returns CDR1 MGHDK and CDR2 SYGVNS. The CDR3 spells CASSEYAGGNEKLFF. For the CDR3, the DNA is TGTGCCAGCAGTGAATATGCAGGGGGAAATGAAAAACTGTTTTTT.

The V gene is TRBV7-8, the J gene TRBJ2-5; 7 bases are shared with TRBD1. The closer fit of TRBJ2-7 to the DNA end suggests the J call may be wrong. This CDR3 has 13 amino acids. Germline V gives CDR1 SGHVS, CDR2 FQNEAQ. CDR3 DNA sequence: TGTGCCAGCAGCTTAGGACAGGGACGCGAGCAGTACTTC. It codes for CASSLGQGREQYF.

The chain joins TRBV5-1 to TRBJ2-5; 8 nucleotides align to TRBD2. Germline V gene data show CDR1 as SGHRS and CDR2 as YFSETQ. The CDR3 sequence is 14 residues long. Trimming took 4 bases from V and 5 from J; bases not matched to a gene: 7. Here the CDR3 reads CASSSGRGWETQYF. As DNA, the CDR3 is TGCGCCAGCAGCAGCGGGAGAGGTTGGGAGACCCAGTACTTC.

V usage is TRBV29-1 and J usage is TRBJ1-3; D is possibly TRBD1 (5 bases). The V gene lost 0 bases and the J gene lost 5 bases, with 11 bases spanning the gap. The CDR3 contains 14 residues. Per germline, CDR1 SQVTM and CDR2 ANQGSEA. The CDR3 DNA reads as TGCAGCGTTGAAGATCCGGCAGGGAGAAACACCATATATTTT. It encodes CSVEDPAGRNTIYF. The full variable domain, its missing parts supplied by reference TRBV29-1 and TRBJ1-3, is SAVISQKPSRDICQRGTSLTIQCQVDSQVTMMFWYRQQPGQSLTLIATANQGSEATYESGFVIDKFPISRPNLTFSTLTVSNMSPEDSSIYLCSVEDPAGRNTIYFGEGSWLTVV.

This clone is a singleton in its sample. The gene calls are TRBV28 and TRBJ2-7; the D gene is possibly TRBD2 (5 bases). Germline-derived CDR1 and CDR2 are MDHEN and SYDVKM. CDR3 length: 13 amino acids. V lost 4 bases, J lost 7 bases, and 14 bases lay in between. The CDR3 region has the DNA TGTGCCAGCAGTTATACGGGGTACAAGGAGCAGTACTTC. Its translation: CASSYTGYKEQYF. The whole variable domain, filled in from reference TRBV28 and TRBJ2-7, reads DVKVTQSSRYLVKRTGEKVFLECVQDMDHENMFWYRQDPGLGLRLIYFSYDVKMKEKGDIPEGYSVSREKKERFSLILESASTNQTSMYLCASSYTGYKEQYFGPGTRLTVT.

This rearrangement joins TRBV7-2 to TRBJ2-5, with TRBD1 as a possible D gene (5 bases). CDR1 SGHTA and CDR2 FQGNSA come from the germline V gene. The CDR3 contains 14 residues. Between the trimmed V and J ends, which lost 1 base and 5 bases, there was a span of 11 bases. The CDR3 region is CASSLGRAHETQYF. The CDR3 nucleotides are TGTGCCAGCAGCTTAGGCAGGGCACACGAGACCCAGTACTTC.

The chain carries TRBV7-9 and TRBJ2-7, with D hard to call. CDR3 size: 15 residues. Trimming took off 3 bases at V and 2 bases at J, with 14 bases between the two ends. In germline, CDR1 is SEHNR, CDR2 FQNEAQ (reference sequence). CDR3 protein: CASSFGLTLTYEQYF. CDR3 nucleotides: TGTGCCAGCAGCTTTGGTCTAACACTTACCTACGAGCAGTACTTC.

The chain combines TRBV6-5 with TRBJ2-7; D is possibly TRBD2 (5 bases). The length of the CDR3 is 14 residues. The V gene's germline CDR1 is MNHEY and CDR2 SVGAGI. Trimming left V 2 bases short and J 0 bases short, with 8 bases between. The CDR3: CASSYGLDSYEQYF. Written as DNA, the CDR3 is TGTGCCAGCAGTTACGGACTTGACTCCTACGAGCAGTACTTC.

The chain carries TRBV5-1 and TRBJ1-1; TRBD1 might be the D (5 bases). Trimming took 6 bases from V and 3 from J, leaving 12 bases between them. This CDR3 is built from 13 residues. CDR1 is SGHRS, CDR2 YFSETQ, per germline. In nucleotides, the CDR3 is TGCGCCAGCACGACGGCGGGGGACACTGAAGCTTTCTTT. The encoded protein is CASTTAGDTEAFF.

The chain uses TRBV4-1 and TRBJ2-1, with 11 bases identical to TRBD2. Germline V gene data show CDR1 as MGHRA and CDR2 as YSYEKL. V shed 1 base, J shed 7 bases, and the junction held 12 bases outside the gene matches. The CDR3 is made up of 18 amino acids. The DNA of the CDR3 is TGCGCCAGCAGCCAAGGAACTAGCGGGAGTTACATCAGAAATGAGCAGTTCTTC. Translation: CASSQGTSGSYIRNEQFF.

The table lists this clone with a count of one. The chain combines TRBV2 with TRBJ2-4; possible D gene TRBD1, 6 bases. CDR1 is SNHLY and CDR2 is FYNNEI in the germline V gene. The CDR3 spans 15 residues. Trimming cost V 4 bases and J 6 bases, with 16 bases left between them. The CDR3 sequence is CASSVDSVVLNIQYF. The CDR3 bases are TGTGCCAGCAGTGTGGACAGTGTGGTTCTAAACATTCAGTACTTC.

This clone has ten or more counts. V is TRBV29-1 and J is TRBJ2-2, with 8 bases that match TRBD1. J lost 5 bases, V lost 1 base, and 9 bases had no gene match. The length of the CDR3 is 16 residues. CDR1 is SQVTM, CDR2 ANQGSEA, per germline. The CDR3 sequence: CSVEARAGGGTGELFF. In nucleotides, the CDR3 is TGCAGCGTTGAAGCTCGGGCAGGGGGCGGTACCGGGGAGCTGTTTTTT.